Following are 15 T cell receptor beta chains from one sample sequenced in a study of T cells in Graves' hyperthyroidism and ophthalmopathy. The investigators amplified TCR beta CDR3 regions from RNA transcripts. Researchers ran a first-round RT-PCR on the TCR CDR3 using the HTBI primer set. MiXCR, applied by TCRdb to the multiplex PCR reads, yields one record per CDR3 protein. Of over 250,000 distinct CDR3 sequences in the sample, 17% were seen once. Sequenced material: blood. Receptors originate from a woman aged 55-69 years with Graves' ophthalmopathy.

This clonotype was found a few times. The rearrangement links TRBV20-1 to TRBJ2-3; no firm D call. This CDR3 has 12 residues. Germline CDR1 reads DFQATT; CDR2 reads SNEGSKA (reference sequence). V lost 3 bases, J lost 2 bases, and 6 bases lay in between. CDR3 protein: CSAREFTDTQYF. CDR3 coding DNA: TGCAGTGCTAGGGAATTCACAGATACGCAGTATTTT.

This clonotype appeared many times. The chain uses TRBV20-1 and TRBJ1-2; 8 nucleotides line up with TRBD1. After removal of 5 bases from V and 8 bases from J, the junction contained 7 bases not matched to a gene. Per the germline V gene, CDR1 is DFQATT and CDR2 is SNEGSKA (reference sequence). The CDR3 has 12 amino acids. CDR3 region: CSAGDRLGGYTF. Written as DNA, the CDR3 is TGCAGTGCTGGGGACAGGCTGGGCGGCTACACCTTC.

In regard to this clonotype: This could be a read error, since a much larger clone is one nucleotide away. The J gene is TRBJ2-1, the V gene TRBV5-1; D may be TRBD1 (5 bases). This CDR3 spans 14 amino acids. Germline assignment: CDR1 SGHRS and CDR2 YFSETQ. CDR3 sequence: CASSSNQGGNEQLF. CDR3 DNA sequence: TGCGCCAGCAGCTCCAACCAGGGCGGCAATGAGCAGCTCTTC.

The table lists this clonotype with many counts. This sequence joins TRBV28 and TRBJ1-5; D is ambiguous. Trimming took 6 bases from V and 5 from J, leaving 8 bases between them. The CDR3 contains 12 residues. Germline V gives CDR1 MDHEN, CDR2 SYDVKM. CDR3 sequence (DNA): TGTGCCAGCAGCTCCGGGTATCAGCCCCAGCATTTT. Translating it yields CASSSGYQPQHF.

There are many counts of this clonotype. The rearrangement uses TRBV27 and TRBJ2-1; D is tentatively TRBD1 or TRBD2 (5 bases each). Germline CDR1 and CDR2: MNHEY and SMNVEV (reference sequence). V lost 5 bases, J lost 0 bases, and 11 bases lay in between. The CDR3 extends over 15 amino acids. CDR3 residues: CASSRRDVSYNEQFF. The CDR3 DNA sequence: TGTGCCAGCAGTCGCCGGGACGTCTCCTACAATGAGCAGTTCTTC.

The chain joins TRBV5-8 to TRBJ1-2; D gene uncertain. Germline CDR1 SGHTS, CDR2 YDEGEE. The ends were cut back, 0 bases at V and 8 bases at J, with 14 bases in the middle. The CDR3 has 14 residues. DNA of the CDR3: TGTGCCAGCAGCTTGGGGGTAGCAGGCGCGGGCTACACCTTC. Residues: CASSLGVAGAGYTF.

As for this clonotype: Relative to the germline gene, one junction end is altered; a read error may explain this. The chain is built from TRBV10-2 and TRBJ1-3; 9 bases agree with TRBD1. Germline assignment: CDR1 WSHSY and CDR2 SAAADI. The CDR3 runs to 17 residues. This CDR3 is CAISDGTGSRSGNTIYF. The CDR3 coding sequence is TGTGCCATCAGTGACGGGACAGGGTCACGCTCTGGAAACACCATATATTTT.

This clonotype was counted ten times or more. The J gene is TRBJ1-5, the V gene TRBV28; D unclear. V shed 6 bases and J shed 0 bases, with 9 bases lying between them. The CDR3 totals 14 residues. In germline, CDR1 is MDHEN, CDR2 SYDVKM. This CDR3 is CASSPDYSNQPQHF. For the CDR3, the DNA is TGTGCCAGCAGCCCAGATTATAGCAATCAGCCCCAGCATTTT.

There are many counts of this clonotype. V and J are TRBV6-2 or TRBV6-3 and TRBJ1-1; unclear D gene. The CDR3 runs to 13 residues. The V gene lost 4 bases and the J gene lost 0 bases, with 6 bases spanning the gap. Germline V gives CDR1 MNHEY, CDR2 SVGEGT. In DNA, the CDR3 is TGTGCCAGCAGTTCCCTCATGAACACTGAAGCTTTCTTT. Protein: CASSSLMNTEAFF.

The rearrangement links TRBV10-3 to TRBJ2-7; TRBD1 or TRBD2 may be the D gene (5 bases each). Trimming removed 3 bases at V and 2 bases at J, with 17 bases between. The CDR3 is made up of 16 amino acids. CDR1 and CDR2 (germline): ENHRY, SYGVKD. Here the CDR3 reads CAISDRQTNPTYEQYF. CDR3 DNA sequence: TGTGCCATCAGTGACCGACAGACTAATCCAACCTACGAGCAGTACTTC.

This clonotype was recorded many times. V gene TRBV7-3 combines with J gene TRBJ1-1; D gene uncertain. The CDR3 runs 15 residues. Looked up from germline, CDR1 is SGHTA and CDR2 is FQGTGA. V lost 3 bases to trimming and J lost 0 bases, with 11 bases between them. The CDR3: CASSFGSQMNTEAFF. For the CDR3, the DNA is TGTGCCAGCAGCTTTGGGTCCCAGATGAACACTGAAGCTTTCTTT.

Regarding this clonotype: This may arise from a read error, as a much more abundant clone is one base away. The V call is TRBV20-1, the J call TRBJ2-3, with 10 positions matching TRBD2. V dropped 7 bases and J dropped 4; count of bases not matched to a gene: 17. Germline V gene sequence: CDR1 DFQATT, CDR2 SNEGSKA (reference sequence). The CDR3 length is 17 residues. DNA for the CDR3: TGCAGTGTGAGAGGGGCTAGCGGGAGTGGTAGCGCAGATACGCAGTATTTT. Amino acid sequence: CSVRGASGSGSADTQYF.

This clonotype was seen ten or more times. The genes are TRBV7-2 and TRBJ1-2; D uncertain. The germline V gene has CDR1 SGHTA and CDR2 FQGNSA. V was cut by 0 bases and J by 6 bases, with 14 bases left in between. The CDR3 length is 15 residues. The CDR3 region is CASSLAHSSAHGYTF. CDR3 DNA: TGTGCCAGCAGCTTAGCTCACAGCTCCGCACATGGCTACACCTTC.

The rearrangement uses TRBV5-6 and TRBJ1-2; 9 nucleotides align to TRBD1. CDR1 and CDR2 from the germline V gene are SGHDT and YYEEEE. The J segment lost 8 bases and the V segment lost 4 bases, leaving 6 bases of the junction unmatched. The CDR3 is 13 amino acids. The CDR3 is CASSTGQGVGYTF. CDR3 in DNA: TGTGCCAGCAGCACGGGACAGGGCGTCGGCTACACCTTC. The whole variable domain, filled in from reference TRBV5-6 and TRBJ1-2, reads DAGVTQSPTHLIKTRGQQVTLRCSPKSGHDTVSWYQQALGQGPQFIFQYYEEEERQRGNFPDRFSGHQFPNYSSELNVNALLLGDSALYLCASSTGQGVGYTFGSGTRLTVV.

This chain connects TRBV4-3 to TRBJ2-5; TRBD1 might be the D (6 bases). Germline V CDR1 and CDR2: LGHNA, YSLEER. Trimming removed 0 bases at V and 5 bases at J, with 13 bases between. The CDR3 covers 15 residues. The CDR3 spells CASSQDGTQRETQYF. As DNA, the CDR3 is TGCGCCAGCAGCCAAGACGGGACACAAAGGGAGACCCAGTACTTC.